The 15 T cell receptor beta chains in this list originate from one sample, sequenced in a study of CD8+ T cells in alopecia areata (dated by TCRdb to 2017 to 2018). Library prep was done by the immunoSEQ multiplex PCR assay. To provide template for TCR sequencing, every sample had RNA extracted and reverse transcribed into cDNA. Not all clones reach the TCRdb copy of this immuneACCESS table, which keeps in-frame sequences only. Checked studies attribute under half of the gap to unresolved V genes and leave the rest unexplained. The sample includes more than 200,000 clones, with 64% observed a single time. 4.2% of the sample is taken by the ten largest. What this sample's time point label stands for: around 4 weeks on oral tofacitinib. In light of the paper, this sample's treatment or condition label describes: oral pan-JAK inhibitor, 5-10 mg twice daily. This material consisted of CD4+ T cells sorted from blood, taken at week 4, from a patient treated with tofacitinib. The receptors originated from a human donor with alopecia areata.

Worth noting for this clone: The same CDR3 also results from other DNA sequences found in this sample. The rearrangement joins TRBV5-6 to TRBJ2-5; D is possibly TRBD1 (5 bases). Trimming took off 0 bases at V and 5 bases at J, with 5 bases between the two ends. The V gene's germline CDR1 is SGHDT and CDR2 YYEEEE. The length of the CDR3 is 12 residues. The CDR3 loop reads CASSLEGETQYF. As DNA, the CDR3 is TGTGCCAGCAGCTTGGAGGGGGAGACCCAGTACTTC.

The chain combines TRBV7-9 with TRBJ2-5; TRBD2 agrees at 8 bases. After removal of 5 bases from V and 2 bases from J, the junction contained 4 bases not matched to a gene. CDR1 is SEHNR and CDR2 is FQNEAQ in the germline V gene (reference sequence). The CDR3 extends over 14 amino acids. CDR3 region: CASSLGLAQETQYF. The CDR3 DNA sequence: TGTGCCAGCAGCCTCGGACTAGCTCAAGAGACCCAGTACTTC.

This chain connects TRBV7-9 to TRBJ1-6; 8 bases agree with TRBD1. V shed 6 bases and J 7 bases; nucleotides not matched to a gene: 5. Per germline, CDR1 SEHNR and CDR2 FQNEAQ (reference sequence). The CDR3 has 14 amino acids. The CDR3 DNA follows: TGTGCCAGCAGTCCCGGACAGGGAAATTCACCCCTCCACTTT. It codes for CASSPGQGNSPLHF.

There are a few counts of this clone. The chain uses TRBV2 and TRBJ1-4; possibly TRBD1 for D (5 bases). CDR1 and CDR2 (germline): SNHLY, FYNNEI. CDR3 length: 13 amino acids. Trimming stripped 5 bases from V and 7 bases from J, with 11 bases between. CDR3 sequence reads: CASSFGQAEKLFF. CDR3 bases: TGTGCCAGCAGTTTTGGACAAGCTGAAAAACTGTTTTTT.

The CDR3 sequence is CASSAALDTQYF. The DNA of the CDR3 is TGTGCCAGCAGTGCCGCATTAGATACGCAGTATTTT. The genes are TRBV6-1 and TRBJ2-3; D is undetermined. This CDR3 has 12 residues. Deletions cut 4 bases from V and 5 bases from J, with 7 bases between. Germline values: CDR1 MNHNS, CDR2 SASEGT.

V gene TRBV7-8 combines with J gene TRBJ1-2; TRBD1 is a possible D gene (5 bases). The CDR3 is 14 residues long. Germline V gene sequence: CDR1 SGHVS, CDR2 FQNEAQ. V lost 2 bases, J lost 4 bases, and 11 bases lay in between. The CDR3 here is CASSLSSGAYGYTF. CDR3 bases: TGTGCCAGCAGCTTATCCTCCGGGGCCTATGGCTACACCTTC.

This clone was seen a few times. V gene TRBV29-1 combines with J gene TRBJ2-3; the match to TRBD1 covers 8 bases. CDR3 length equals 14 residues. Germline CDR1 reads SQVTM; CDR2 reads ANQGSEA. J gave up 4 bases and V 8 bases, and 11 bases lay outside the gene matches. For the CDR3, the DNA is TGCAGCCAAACCCAGGGGGCCGGGGCAGATACGCAGTATTTT. Its translation is CSQTQGAGADTQYF.

To note about this clone: The junction departs from the called germline gene at one end, perhaps through a read error. V usage is TRBV9 and J usage is TRBJ1-2; 9 positions agree with TRBD1. The CDR3 spans 13 residues. The germline CDR1 and CDR2 sequences are SGDLS and YYNGEE. CDR3: CASSAGGQGKIVF. The CDR3 DNA reads as TGTGCCAGCAGCGCCGGAGGACAGGGGAAGATCGTCTTC. The full variable domain, its missing parts supplied by reference TRBV9 and TRBJ1-2, is DSGVTQTPKHLITATGQRVTLRCSPRSGDLSVYWYQQSLDQGLQFLIQYYNGEERAKGNILERFSAQQFPDLHSELNLSSLELGDSALYFCASSAGGQGKIVFGSGTRLTVV.

The sample holds a few counts of this clone. The V and J genes are TRBV4-2 and TRBJ2-1, with 7 bases fitting TRBD1. The CDR3 totals 13 residues. Unmatched junction bases numbered 1, after V lost 2 bases and J lost 6 bases. Looked up from germline, CDR1 is LGHNA and CDR2 is YNFKEQ. CDR3 DNA: TGTGCCAGCAGCCAACCAGGGGGCAATGAGCAGTTCTTC. Protein: CASSQPGGNEQFF.

The chain couples TRBV23-1 to TRBJ1-2; 11 bases match TRBD1. TRBV23-1 carries the ORF label, with uncertain function. The V segment lost 7 bases and the J segment 8 bases; nucleotides outside the gene matches: 9. The CDR3 length is 14 residues. CDR3 sequence (DNA): TGCGCCAGCAAAGGACAGGGGGCGAAGAAAGGCTACACCTTC. Translated, it gives CASKGQGAKKGYTF.

This chain links TRBV30 with TRBJ2-5; TRBD1 is a possible D gene (8 bases). V dropped 3 bases and J dropped 4 bases, with 15 bases sitting between them. The CDR3 loop spans 14 amino acids. CDR1 and CDR2 from the germline V gene are GTSNPN and SVGIG (reference sequence). As DNA, the CDR3 is TGTGCCTGGAGCACAGGGGGGGAGAGAGAGACCCAGTACTTC. Its translation is CAWSTGGERETQYF.

This rearrangement joins TRBV10-3 to TRBJ2-6; maybe TRBD1 (8 bases). The CDR3 runs to 15 residues. Trimming removed 8 bases from V and 2 bases from J, with 13 bases in between. Germline V CDR1 and CDR2: ENHRY, SYGVKD. The CDR3 DNA reads TGTGCCATCGGACAGGGAGGGGCTGGGGCCAACGTCCTGACTTTC. Residues: CAIGQGGAGANVLTF.

The rearrangement links TRBV28 to TRBJ2-3; 8 nucleotides match TRBD2. Germline CDR1 MDHEN, CDR2 SYDVKM. This CDR3 has 16 residues. The J segment lost 1 base and the V segment lost 8 bases, leaving 11 bases of the junction unmatched. The CDR3: CASYPLAGGGTDTQYF. CDR3 DNA sequence: TGTGCCAGCTACCCGCTAGCGGGTGGGGGCACAGATACGCAGTATTTT.

V is TRBV6-5 and J is TRBJ1-5; 8 bases map to TRBD1. This CDR3 has 14 amino acids. Germline V lookup: CDR1 MNHEY, CDR2 SVGAGI. V lost 6 bases to trimming and J lost 7 bases; unmatched junction nucleotides: 8. In nucleotides, the CDR3 is TGTGCCAGCAGCCTACAGGGGGGAGAACAGCCCCAGCATTTT. Translation gives CASSLQGGEQPQHF.

This clone has just a few counts. The chain couples TRBV7-2 to TRBJ2-4, with D perhaps given as TRBD1 or TRBD2 (5 bases each). Germline-derived CDR1 and CDR2 are SGHTA and FQGNSA. The CDR3 spans 15 residues. Trimming removed 6 bases from V and 3 bases from J, with 15 bases in between. In nucleotides, the CDR3 is TGTGCCAGCAGTACTCCGGGACGTAACAAAAACATTCAGTACTTC. Its protein is CASSTPGRNKNIQYF.